This record concerns one TCR beta chain sequence. These data come from a study of shared T cell receptors in the human thymus. V was cut by 5 bases and J by 10 bases, with 9 bases left in between. The germline V gene has CDR1 SGHVS and CDR2 FQNEAQ. This CDR3 has 11 amino acids. Assay used: immunoSEQ multiplex PCR; TCRdb lists only in-frame clones, some missing. The sample has 640,000 or so clones; about 87% are singletons. This same sample was also taken into another study, of human thymus T cells. In that study: Having corrective surgery for congenital heart defects, healthy Finnish infants were the ones who donated. The thymus tissue came from resections taken during corrective heart surgery. In thymic and blood repertoires alike, V and J usage looked biased. Related research described strongly overlapping thymic repertoires in unrelated people.

V is TRBV7-8 and J is TRBJ2-1; D might be TRBD1 (6 bases). The specimen sequenced was thymocytes. The clonotype was recovered from a boy under two years old with a congenital heart defect. The CDR3 protein is CASSPRGEQFF. CDR3 bases: TGTGCCAGCAGCCCTAGGGGGGAGCAGTTCTTC. The complete variable domain, with remaining parts taken from reference TRBV7-8 and TRBJ2-1, reads GAGVSQSPRYKVAKRGQDVALRCDPISGHVSLFWYQQALGQGPEFLTYFQNEAQLDKSGLPSDRFFAERPEGSVSTLKIQRTQQEDSAVYLCASSPRGEQFFGPGTRLTVL.